A selection of T cell receptor beta chains follows, all from one sample in a study of blood T cell repertoires in COVID-19. Only in-frame clones appear in the TCRdb table, and some are missing; sequencing was by immunoSEQ multiplex PCR. The data show approximately 200,000 clones, about four fifths seen once. The source material was peripheral blood. Receptors originate from a woman aged 80 or older with COVID-19, enrolled during active disease. Each CDR3 is given with its conserved first and last residue. A D gene is named only where the DNA matches it firmly. Not all rows give a size; the values are once, few, many and, for expanded clones, a class.

TRBJ2-7,TRBV5-1,.,TRBD1,13,CASSFGQVGEQYF,TGCGCCAGCAGCTTCGGACAGGTCGGCGAGCAGTACTTC
TRBJ2-3,TRBV5-1,.,.,15,CASSQKGQFTDTQYF,TGCGCCAGCAGCCAAAAAGGACAATTCACAGATACGCAGTATTTT
TRBJ1-5,TRBV7-8,.,TRBD1,16,CASSLGTGGSYQPQHF,TGTGCCAGCAGCTTAGGGACAGGAGGTTCTTATCAGCCCCAGCATTTT
TRBJ2-1,TRBV11-2,.,.,14,CASQGAPSYNEQFF,TGTGCCAGCCAGGGCGCCCCCTCCTACAATGAGCAGTTCTTC
TRBJ2-1,TRBV1,.,.,17,CTSSQDSGAGAENEQFF,TGCACCAGCAGCCAAGATTCCGGGGCGGGAGCGGAGAATGAGCAGTTCTTC
TRBJ2-1,TRBV19,.,TRBD2,17,CASSIDPTGLAGGRSFF,TGTGCCAGTAGTATAGATCCCACGGGACTAGCGGGGGGGAGATCGTTCTTC
TRBJ2-1,TRBV4-1,.,.,15,CASSQLALGNNEQFF,TGCGCCAGCAGCCAGCTAGCGCTAGGTAACAATGAGCAGTTCTTC
TRBJ2-1,TRBV5-1,few,.,13,CASRPGDYNEQFF,TGCGCCAGCAGGCCCGGGGACTACAATGAGCAGTTCTTC
TRBJ2-5,TRBV5-4,.,TRBD2,16,CASSLTSGTGQETQYF,TGTGCCAGCAGCCTGACTAGCGGGACGGGTCAAGAGACCCAGTACTTC
TRBJ2-7,TRBV18,.,TRBD2,13,CASSPQRETEQYF,TGTGCCAGCTCACCCCAGCGGGAGACCGAGCAGTACTTC
TRBJ2-5,TRBV15,.,TRBD2,18,CATRVSGRAVSVQETQYF,TGTGCCACCAGAGTGAGCGGGAGGGCCGTTAGTGTCCAAGAGACCCAGTACTTC
TRBJ1-4,TRBV5-1,few,TRBD1,15,CASSLAGTGGEKLFF,TGCGCCAGCAGCTTGGCCGGGACAGGAGGTGAAAAACTGTTTTTT
TRBJ2-1,TRBV10-3,few,.,13,CAISEGQVDEQFF,TGTGCCATCAGTGAGGGACAAGTCGATGAGCAGTTCTTC
TRBJ1-1,TRBV3-1/TRBV3-2,.,TRBD1,15,CASSQAPGQGSLAFF,TGTGCCAGCAGCCAAGCGCCGGGACAGGGGTCGTTGGCTTTCTTT
TRBJ1-2,TRBV7-6,once,TRBD1,17,CASSFSGQGVDPASYTF,TGTGCCAGCAGCTTTAGTGGACAGGGGGTCGACCCCGCTAGCTACACCTTC
TRBJ2-7,TRBV19,.,.,12,CASSPPGREQYF,TGTGCCAGTAGTCCCCCAGGGCGCGAGCAGTACTTC
TRBJ1-1,TRBV19,once,TRBD1,14,CASKSDRGSGEAFF,TGTGCCAGTAAATCGGACAGGGGGAGTGGTGAAGCTTTCTTT
TRBJ2-3,TRBV3-1/TRBV3-2,.,.,14,CASSDTTGTDTQYF,TGTGCCAGCAGCGACACGACCGGCACAGATACGCAGTATTTT
TRBJ2-7,TRBV10-3,.,.,13,CATWTKGQDEQYF,TGTGCCACCTGGACGAAGGGGCAGGACGAGCAGTACTTC
TRBJ1-2,TRBV10-3,few,.,15,CAISDRGGAEYGYTF,TGTGCCATCAGTGACCGCGGGGGGGCTGAATATGGCTACACCTTC
TRBJ2-3,TRBV7-3,.,.,15,CASSPRGNPTDTQYF,TGTGCCAGCAGCCCCCGGGGGAACCCCACAGATACGCAGTATTTT
TRBJ1-2,TRBV7-2,.,.,12,CASSYSSYGYTF,TGTGCCAGCAGCTATAGCAGCTATGGCTACACCTTC
TRBJ1-6,TRBV19,.,.,15,CASSIAGRGNSPLHF,TGTGCCAGTAGTATAGCTGGCAGGGGTAATTCACCCCTCCACTTT
TRBJ2-3,TRBV29-1,.,.,13,CSVVASWRSRQYF,TGCAGCGTTGTCGCTAGCTGGAGGTCGCGGCAGTATTTT
TRBJ2-7,TRBV9,.,TRBD2,16,CASSGGLAGVNYEQYF,TGTGCCAGCAGCGGCGGACTAGCGGGAGTTAATTACGAGCAGTACTTC
TRBJ1-3,TRBV5-4,.,.,14,CASSLVSSGNTIYF,TGTGCCAGCAGCTTGGTCAGCTCTGGAAACACCATATATTTT
TRBJ2-1,TRBV4-1,.,TRBD1,16,CASSQDHTGGRNEQFF,TGCGCCAGCAGCCAAGATCACACAGGGGGAAGGAATGAGCAGTTCTTC
TRBJ2-7,TRBV7-3,.,.,14,CASSPLGGGGEQYF,TGTGCCAGCAGCCCACTGGGAGGGGGAGGCGAGCAGTACTTC
TRBJ2-7,TRBV5-4,.,TRBD2,15,CASSLRLADSYEQYF,TGTGCCAGCAGCTTGAGACTAGCGGATTCCTACGAGCAGTACTTC
TRBJ1-2,TRBV24-1,few,.,14,CATSDDGRGYGYTF,TGTGCCACCAGTGACGACGGGAGGGGCTATGGCTACACCTTC
TRBJ1-6,TRBV5-1,few,.,16,CASSLAGELDNSPLHF,TGCGCCAGCAGCTTGGCCGGGGAACTAGATAATTCACCCCTCCACTTT
TRBJ2-7,TRBV7-8,.,TRBD1,16,CASTLGQGAISYEQYF,TGTGCCAGCACCCTCGGACAGGGGGCCATCTCCTACGAGCAGTACTTC
TRBJ2-1,TRBV7-9,few,TRBD2,15,CASSLVLAGHNEQFF,TGTGCCAGCAGCTTAGTACTAGCGGGCCACAATGAGCAGTTCTTC
TRBJ1-4,TRBV14,.,.,16,CASSQDKFGTAEKLFF,TGTGCCAGCAGCCAAGATAAATTTGGAACAGCAGAAAAACTGTTTTTT
TRBJ1-1,TRBV6-5,few,.,13,CASTPRQTTEAFF,TGTGCCAGCACACCGAGGCAGACCACTGAAGCTTTCTTT
TRBJ2-7,TRBV10-3,few,.,15,CAISELSQGSGEQYF,TGTGCCATCAGTGAACTCTCACAGGGATCGGGGGAGCAGTACTTC
TRBJ2-4,TRBV4-1,.,TRBD1,18,CASSQDSPDRVAKNIQYF,TGCGCCAGCAGCCAAGATTCCCCTGACAGGGTAGCCAAAAACATTCAGTACTTC
TRBJ2-7,TRBV24-1,few,TRBD1,15,CATSDSRTGGDEQYF,TGTGCCACCAGTGATTCCCGGACAGGGGGCGACGAGCAGTACTTC
TRBJ1-1,TRBV7-8,.,TRBD1,14,CASRAGTANTEAFF,TGTGCCAGCAGGGCCGGGACAGCTAACACTGAAGCTTTCTTT
TRBJ1-5,TRBV7-8,.,.,16,CASSSQEAGSNQPQHF,TGTGCCAGCAGCTCCCAGGAGGCCGGGAGCAATCAGCCCCAGCATTTT
TRBJ2-2,TRBV5-1,.,.,14,CASSFTGNTGELFF,TGCGCCAGCAGCTTCACAGGGAACACCGGGGAGCTGTTTTTT
TRBJ2-1,TRBV3-1/TRBV3-2,.,TRBD2,15,CASSQVAGRYNEQFF,TGTGCCAGCAGCCAAGTAGCGGGGCGCTACAATGAGCAGTTCTTC